The 27 T cell receptor beta chains in this list originate from one sample, sequenced in a study of T cell repertoires in cytomegalovirus infection. TCRdb re-called the reads through MiXCR, storing one row per CDR3 protein. The sample consists of 680,000 or so distinct CDR3 sequences, roughly 35% of them appearing once. Sequencing input: PBMCs. The source of these receptors is a human donor in good health (CMV status not recorded). Some clones in this sample may be carry-over from other donors' samples.

In regard to this clonotype: The missing conserved phenylalanine or tryptophan at the end of this CDR3 makes a read error likely. The chain couples TRBV5-1 to TRBJ1-1, with 7 bases matching TRBD1. V gave up 4 bases and J gave up 10 bases; unmatched junction bases: 10. The CDR3 contains 13 residues. CDR1 is SGHRS, CDR2 YFSETQ, per germline. CDR3 loop: CASSRGQDRVAFC. The DNA of the CDR3 is TGCGCCAGCAGCCGAGGACAGGATAGGGTAGCTTTCTGT.

The DNA of the CDR3 is TGTGCCAGCAATTATGGACAGGGCGCGCAAACTAATGAAAAACTGTTTTTT. Protein: CASNYGQGAQTNEKLFF. The chain uses TRBV2 and TRBJ1-4; the match to TRBD1 covers 8 bases. CDR1 is SNHLY and CDR2 is FYNNEI in the germline V gene. The ends lost 7 bases at V and 1 base at J; junction bases unmatched: 11. There are 17 residues in the CDR3.

This clonotype appeared a few times. The rearrangement joins TRBV7-9 to TRBJ2-3, with a tentative D call TRBD1 (6 bases). Looked up from germline, CDR1 is SEHNR and CDR2 is FQNEAQ (reference sequence). CDR3 size: 16 residues. V lost 5 bases to trimming and J lost 0 bases, with 15 bases between them. This CDR3 is CASSPRAQGSTDTQYF. The CDR3 nucleotides read TGTGCCAGCAGCCCAAGAGCGCAGGGGAGCACAGATACGCAGTATTTT.

The V call is TRBV27, the J call TRBJ1-2, with 11 positions matching TRBD1. The CDR3 extends over 14 amino acids. With 4 bases clipped from V and 8 bases from J, the junction kept 6 bases outside the gene matches. The germline CDR1 and CDR2 sequences are MNHEY and SMNVEV (reference sequence). The chain's CDR3 is CASSSDRGRGGYTF. The CDR3 bases are TGTGCCAGCAGTTCGGACAGGGGGCGAGGAGGCTACACCTTC.

Comment on this clonotype: The junction and the germline gene differ at one end; a read error may be behind it. The genes are TRBV7-8 and TRBJ2-1; perhaps TRBD2 as D (7 bases). Germline lookup yields CDR1 SGHVS and CDR2 FQNEAQ. The CDR3 length is 20 residues. The CDR3 region is CASSLLSFRGGRLSYKEQFF. CDR3 bases: TGTGCCAGCAGCTTACTTTCGTTTCGCGGGGGCCGCCTCTCCTACAAGGAGCAGTTCTTC.

Only a few counts were recorded for this clonotype. DNA for the CDR3: TGTGCCAGCAGTGAAGACAGATACGAGCAGTACTTC. Its translation: CASSEDRYEQYF. The gene calls are TRBV6-1 and TRBJ2-7; no clear D. Germline assignment: CDR1 MNHNS and CDR2 SASEGT. This CDR3 has 12 residues. Between the trimmed V and J ends, which lost 1 base and 4 bases, there was a span of 5 bases.

This clonotype was seen at least ten times. V is TRBV7-2 and J is TRBJ2-3; D ambiguous. Germline V gene data show CDR1 as SGHTA and CDR2 as FQGNSA. The ends were cut back, 4 bases at V and 0 bases at J, with 11 bases in the middle. The CDR3 runs to 15 residues. DNA for the CDR3: TGTGCCAGCAGCTCGCGCGACACAAGCACAGATACGCAGTATTTT. This codes for CASSSRDTSTDTQYF.

This clonotype was seen a handful of times. The V call is TRBV11-2, the J call TRBJ2-7; 9 bases are shared with TRBD2. CDR1 and CDR2 (germline): SGHAT, FQNNGV. With 5 bases clipped from V and 1 base from J, the junction kept 9 bases outside the gene matches. The CDR3 extends over 16 amino acids. CDR3 nucleotide sequence: TGTGCCAGCAGCCGTTTAGCGGGGGCTCTATCCTACGAGCAGTACTTC. Protein: CASSRLAGALSYEQYF.

A word on this clonotype: The final CDR3 position lacks the conserved phenylalanine or tryptophan, pointing to a likely read error. The V and J genes are TRBV7-2 and TRBJ2-5, with D possibly TRBD2 on 6 matching bases. The germline V gene encodes CDR1 SGHTA and CDR2 FQGNSA. Trimming took off 11 bases at V and 3 bases at J, with 16 bases between the two ends. The CDR3 has 13 residues. Here the CDR3 DNA reads TGTGCCTTAGCGAGGGGCGGGAAAGAGACCCAGTACTGC. Its protein is CALARGGKETQYC.

This clonotype came up a few times. The junction differs from germline at one of its ends, possibly a read error. CDR3: CASSLNLFSHEQYF. CDR3 nucleotide sequence: TGTGCCAGCAGTTTGAACCTATTCTCCCACGAGCAGTACTTC. The rearrangement joins TRBV12-3 or TRBV12-4 to TRBJ2-7; D gene unclear. The CDR3 is made up of 14 amino acids.

The chain couples TRBV7-6 to TRBJ1-6; weak D call: TRBD1 (5 bases). This CDR3 comprises 14 residues. Trimming removed 5 bases from V and 12 bases from J, with 17 bases in between. Germline V gene lookup returns CDR1 SGHVS and CDR2 FNYEAQ. The CDR3 loop is CASSPTVGIGPLHF. CDR3 in DNA: TGTGCCAGCAGCCCGACAGTGGGCATCGGACCCCTCCACTTT.

The V gene is TRBV19, the J gene TRBJ2-2; weak D call: TRBD1 (5 bases). V shed 3 bases and J shed 6 bases, with 14 bases lying between them. This CDR3 contains 15 residues. Germline V gene lookup returns CDR1 LNHDA and CDR2 SQIVND (reference sequence). The DNA for the CDR3 is TGTGCCAGTAGTATTCAGCAGGGTTCGGCCGGGGAGCTGTTTTTT. Translated, it gives CASSIQQGSAGELFF.

The gene calls are TRBV7-2 and TRBJ2-1, with 7 positions matching TRBD2. From germline, CDR1 is SGHTA and CDR2 FQGNSA. V trimming: 7 bases; J trimming: 7 bases; junction bases outside the gene matches: 19. The CDR3 runs to 17 residues. DNA of the CDR3: TGTGCCAGCATCCTAGGGCTCGGGACTATCGGGGGAAATGAGCAGTTCTTC. Residues: CASILGLGTIGGNEQFF. Using reference TRBV7-2 and TRBJ2-1 for the parts outside the CDR3, the full variable domain is GAGVSQSPSNKVTEKGKDVELRCDPISGHTALYWYRQSLGQGLEFLIYFQGNSAPDKSGLPSDRFSAERTGGSVSTLTIQRTQQEDSAVYLCASILGLGTIGGNEQFFGPGTRLTVL.

Of note for this clonotype: Compared with germline, one end of the junction differs, possibly owing to a read error. The rearrangement links TRBV7-2 to TRBJ2-7, with D unclear. The CDR3 is 12 amino acids. Germline V gene sequence: CDR1 SGHTA, CDR2 FQGNSA. CDR3 coding DNA: TGTGCCAGCAGCTCCAACTCCTACGATCAGTACTTC. It codes for CASSSNSYDQYF.

The table lists this clonotype with a few counts. The chain uses TRBV4-1 and TRBJ1-2; D ambiguous. This CDR3 has 15 residues. The germline CDR1 and CDR2 sequences are MGHRA and YSYEKL. Trimming stripped 3 bases from V and 2 bases from J, with 13 bases between. The CDR3: CASSQPGSENYGYTF. The CDR3 DNA is TGCGCCAGCAGCCAGCCCGGGTCCGAGAACTATGGCTACACCTTC.

This clonotype was detected only a few times. The gene calls are TRBV4-2 and TRBJ1-3, with unresolved D. This CDR3 spans 18 amino acids. V lost 0 bases and J 4 bases, leaving 19 bases between the germline ends. The germline CDR1 and CDR2 sequences are LGHNA and YNFKEQ. DNA for the CDR3: TGTGCCAGCAGCCAAGAACTGGTCGGGCAAGGACGCGGAAACACCATATATTTT. Protein: CASSQELVGQGRGNTIYF.

This clonotype was observed many times. This chain links TRBV4-2 with TRBJ2-2; D gene ambiguous. The CDR3 is 12 amino acids. Deletions cut 4 bases from V and 7 bases from J, with 7 bases between. Germline CDR1 and CDR2: LGHNA and YNFKEQ. CDR3 DNA sequence: TGTGCCAGCAGCCCTACGGGCGGGGAGCTGTTTTTT. Translated, it gives CASSPTGGELFF.

The V and J genes are TRBV18 and TRBJ2-3; tentatively, D is TRBD2 (5 bases). The ends were cut back, 4 bases at V and 3 bases at J, with 17 bases in the middle. Per the germline V gene, CDR1 is KGHSH and CDR2 is LQKENI. This CDR3 has 16 residues. The CDR3, as DNA: TGTGCCAGCTCACGTGATGGGAACAGAGGGACAGATACGCAGTATTTT. Translation: CASSRDGNRGTDTQYF.

The V gene is TRBV28, the J gene TRBJ2-5; 12 bases agree with TRBD2. The CDR3 extends over 16 amino acids. Losses at the gene ends were 5 bases for V and 4 bases for J; bases not matched to a gene: 8. Germline V CDR1 and CDR2: MDHEN, SYDVKM. The chain's CDR3 is CASSPRTSGNLETQYF. The CDR3, as DNA: TGTGCCAGCAGTCCTCGGACTAGCGGGAATTTAGAGACCCAGTACTTC.

The count of this clonotype is one. A much bigger clone sits one base away, suggesting this may be a read error. V and J are TRBV7-2 and TRBJ1-1; D remains unclear. This CDR3 spans 13 amino acids. Germline CDR1 SGHTA, CDR2 FQGNSA. The CDR3 reads CSSSPYLNTEAFF. As DNA, the CDR3 is TGTTCCAGCAGCCCGTACCTGAACACTGAAGCTTTCTTT.

A remark on this clonotype: One end of the junction fails to match germline, which may point to a read error. The V call is TRBV10-2, the J call TRBJ2-1; 7 bases are shared with TRBD1. CDR3 size: 14 residues. CDR1 is WSHSY and CDR2 is SAAADI in the germline V gene. CDR3 sequence reads: CASCSQGVHNEQVF. The CDR3 DNA follows: TGCGCCAGCTGTTCTCAGGGGGTCCACAATGAGCAGGTCTTC.

Remarks on this clonotype: Compared with germline, one end of the junction differs, possibly owing to a read error. V is TRBV7-2 and J is TRBJ2-3, with TRBD2 matching over 9 bases. From germline, CDR1 is SGHTA and CDR2 FQGNSA. The CDR3 covers 13 residues. CDR3: CASRAGGADTHYF. CDR3 DNA sequence: TGTGCCAGCAGAGCGGGAGGTGCAGATACGCATTATTTT.

This chain's CDR3 is CASSTSDWGANEQFF. DNA of the CDR3: TGTGCCAGTAGTACCTCGGACTGGGGGGCCAATGAGCAGTTCTTC. The chain employs TRBV19 and TRBJ2-1; possibly TRBD1 or TRBD2 for D (6 bases each). The CDR3 runs 15 residues. The germline V and J ends were trimmed by 4 bases and 6 bases, with 16 bases remaining between them. CDR1 is LNHDA and CDR2 is SQIVND in the germline V gene (reference sequence).

In this sample, this clonotype turned up a few times. The chain is built from TRBV20-1 and TRBJ2-5, with 10 positions matching TRBD2. Germline-derived CDR1 and CDR2 are DFQATT and SNEGSKA (reference sequence). V lost 5 bases, J lost 2 bases, and 5 bases stayed unmatched. The CDR3 runs to 14 residues. The CDR3 DNA follows: TGCAGTGCTCGGGGACTAGCGCAGCAAGAGACCCAGTACTTC. Encoded protein: CSARGLAQQETQYF.

The chain carries TRBV10-3 and TRBJ2-1; no reliable D call. Germline V gene sequence: CDR1 ENHRY, CDR2 SYGVKD. This CDR3 contains 13 residues. V was shortened by 3 bases and J by 5 bases, with 8 bases between the two germline ends. The chain's CDR3 is CAISDLENNEQFF. The CDR3 DNA reads TGTGCCATCAGTGATTTAGAGAACAATGAGCAGTTCTTC.

J is TRBJ2-7 and V is TRBV27, with 9 bases matching TRBD1. After removal of 4 bases from V and 5 bases from J, the junction contained 9 bases not matched to a gene. CDR3 length: 15 residues. Germline loops: CDR1 MNHEY, CDR2 SMNVEV (reference sequence). CDR3 amino acids: CASSSRDRVGHEQYF. Written as DNA, the CDR3 is TGTGCCAGCAGTTCCCGGGACAGGGTCGGCCACGAGCAGTACTTC.

Of note for this clonotype: This could be a read error, since a much larger clone is one nucleotide away. The chain is built from TRBV28 and TRBJ2-3; D is unresolved. The germline gives CDR1 MDHEN, CDR2 SYDVKM. V gave up 6 bases and J gave up 4 bases, with 17 bases separating them. The CDR3 is 15 amino acids. The CDR3 loop reads CASRYGSLGPDTQYF. For the CDR3, the DNA is TGTGCCAGCAGGTACGGGTCCCTTGGGCCAGATACGCAGTATTTT.